The clone carrying this T cell receptor (beta chain) was found a few times. As yet, its antigen is unknown. V was pared by 10 bases and J by 0 bases, with 7 bases between. Germline lookup yields CDR1 ENHRY and CDR2 SYGVKD. This CDR3 has 11 amino acids. Individual cDNA molecules carried attached unique molecular identifiers. TCRdb re-called the 5' RACE reads through MiXCR, storing one row per CDR3 protein. The sample yields under 75,000 distinct CDR3 sequences, roughly an eighth seen once. The data stem from a study of early T cells in non-severe SARS-CoV-2 infection. Study-wide results and caveats: The VDJdb matching leaned toward anti-spike CD8 responses and overlooked private and CD4 specificities.

The source material was whole blood. This rearrangement joins TRBV10-3 to TRBJ2-7; D gene unclear. This clonotype was sampled from an adult who was a healthcare worker with PCR-confirmed SARS-CoV-2 infection or an uninfected control (not recorded which). CDR3 DNA: TGTGCCACCAGAAGCTCCTACGAGCAGTACTTC. Protein: CATRSSYEQYF.